This is a list of T cell receptor beta chains from one sample in a study of response to subunit inactivated influenza vaccine. From the RT-PCR reads, TCRdb called clonotypes with MiXCR, one entry per CDR3 protein. The sample has hundreds of thousands of distinct CDR3 sequences, 14% seen once; the top ten hold around 6.5%. Sequences were derived from PBMCs from blood, sampled approximately 15 days before vaccination. The receptors here all came from a man between 45 and 60 years old who received an inactivated influenza vaccine. The conserved cysteine and the conserved F or W are not part of the CDR3 here.

V gene	J gene	CDR3 protein
TRBV27	TRBJ1-6	ASSLRQSNSPLH
TRBV28	TRBJ1-2	ASGQGRYGYT
TRBV18	TRBJ1-6	ASSLLGTGENSPLH
TRBV4-3	TRBJ2-1	ASSQEASYGEQF
TRBV15	TRBJ2-1	ATSITDGGLWNEQF
TRBV29-1	TRBJ2-3	SVRAGGPDTQY
TRBV20-1	TRBJ2-1	SASVPPRSYNEQF
TRBV5-1	TRBJ2-2	ASSTRQGHTGELF
TRBV2	TRBJ2-5	ASSVMSGDYQETQY
TRBV28	TRBJ2-5	ASSSPRWTQY
TRBV12-3/TRBV12-4	TRBJ2-5	ASSPVSGETQY
TRBV12-3/TRBV12-4	TRBJ2-7	ASSTLRDKQY
TRBV12-3/TRBV12-4	TRBJ2-1	ASSPSGLAGSGEQF
TRBV6-2/TRBV6-3	TRBJ2-7	ASSLRQFYEQY
TRBV6-1	TRBJ2-7	ASRRTGLTYEQY
TRBV12-3/TRBV12-4	TRBJ1-2	ASSPPAAYYGYT
TRBV10-3	TRBJ1-5	AISEETAYSNQPQH
TRBV27	TRBJ2-3	ASSFYYGTDTQY
TRBV7-2	TRBJ2-1	ASSWVSGTYNEQF